These 22 T cell receptor beta chains were sequenced from one sample in a study of cytotoxic CD8 clonotypes in ibrutinib-treated CLL. TCRdb keeps only in-frame clones here, not all; method: immunoSEQ multiplex PCR. The sample includes about 25,000 clones, approximately 67% of them seen just once. The sample here was PBMCs, taken at disease progression, from a patient treated with ibrutinib. The origin of the receptors is a human donor with chronic lymphocytic leukemia.

The chain has TRBV11-2 and TRBJ2-2; 7 nucleotides match TRBD2. Germline V gene lookup returns CDR1 SGHAT and CDR2 FQNNGV. J was trimmed by 8 bases and V by 7 bases; bases with no gene match: 16. This CDR3 comprises 16 residues. CDR3 DNA sequence: TGTGCCAGCACTCCAGCAGTGAGCGGGGTTAGGGGGGAGCTGTTTTTT. This gives the protein CASTPAVSGVRGELFF.

The V gene is TRBV27, the J gene TRBJ1-4; D gene ambiguous. V lost 3 bases to trimming and J lost 2 bases, with 22 bases between them. CDR1 and CDR2 from the germline V gene are MNHEY and SMNVEV (reference sequence). The CDR3 has 19 amino acids. CDR3 in amino acids: CASSLSGEGWRSTNEKLFF. The CDR3 DNA sequence: TGTGCCAGCAGTTTGTCAGGAGAGGGATGGCGGTCGACTAATGAAAAACTGTTTTTT.

The chain combines TRBV27 with TRBJ1-3, with 10 bases lining up with TRBD1. CDR1 and CDR2 from the germline V gene are MNHEY and SMNVEV (reference sequence). After removal of 0 bases from V and 3 bases from J, the junction contained 2 bases not matched to a gene. CDR3 length: 16 residues. The CDR3: CASSLSGQGSGNTIYF. CDR3 DNA sequence: TGTGCCAGCAGTTTATCGGGACAGGGGAGTGGAAACACCATATATTTT.

The chain has TRBV6-5 and TRBJ2-3; D gene unclear. Germline loops: CDR1 MNHEY, CDR2 SVGAGI. The length of the CDR3 is 14 residues. Trimming left V 0 bases short and J 2 bases short, with 6 bases between. The CDR3 region has the DNA TGTGCCAGCAGTTACTCTAGGCCCACAGATACGCAGTATTTT. This codes for CASSYSRPTDTQYF.

This chain's CDR3 is CACGGEMNTEAFF. CDR3 coding DNA: TGTGCCTGTGGGGGGGAGATGAACACTGAAGCTTTCTTT. This chain links TRBV2 with TRBJ1-1, with D maybe TRBD1 (5 bases). Trimming took 11 bases from V and 0 from J, leaving 13 bases between them. The CDR3 is made up of 13 amino acids. The V gene's germline CDR1 is SNHLY and CDR2 FYNNEI. The variable domain in full, with the rest retrieved from reference TRBV2 and TRBJ1-1, is EPEVTQTPSHQVTQMGQEVILRCVPISNHLYFYWYRQILGQKVEFLVSFYNNEISEKSEIFDDQFSVERPDGSNFTLKIRSTKLEDSAMYFCACGGEMNTEAFFGQGTRLTVV.

CDR3 DNA sequence: TGCAGCGTTGAAGATCGGCCGGAGGTGAAAGATACGCAGTATTTT. It specifies CSVEDRPEVKDTQYF. The chain has TRBV29-1 and TRBJ2-3, with a weak D call TRBD2 (5 bases). Trimming removed 0 bases at V and 5 bases at J, with 15 bases between. The CDR3 runs to 15 residues. CDR1 SQVTM and CDR2 ANQGSEA come from the germline V gene.

This clone appeared a few times. The chain uses TRBV18 and TRBJ1-4; 9 positions match TRBD1. Germline CDR1 and CDR2: KGHSH and LQKENI. CDR3 size: 16 residues. V shed 3 bases, J shed 7 bases, and the junction held 9 bases outside the gene matches. CDR3 DNA: TGTGCCAGCTCACCCTCCGGGACAGGGACGGGTGAAAAACTGTTTTTT. Its protein is CASSPSGTGTGEKLFF.

This clone was counted a single time. V usage is TRBV11-2 and J usage is TRBJ2-2; 9 positions match TRBD2. The CDR3 sequence is 15 residues long. CDR1 SGHAT and CDR2 FQNNGV come from the germline V gene. V lost 5 bases to trimming and J lost 1 base; unmatched junction nucleotides: 2. CDR3 coding DNA: TGTGCCAGCAGCCCACTAGCGGGGAACACCGGGGAGCTGTTTTTT. Its translation is CASSPLAGNTGELFF. Looking up the rest from reference TRBV11-2 and TRBJ2-2 gives the full variable domain: EAGVAQSPRYKIIEKRQSVAFWCNPISGHATLYWYQQILGQGPKLLIQFQNNGVVDDSQLPKDRFSAERLKGVDSTLKIQPAKLEDSAVYLCASSPLAGNTGELFFGEGSRLTVL.

The chain has TRBV4-1 and TRBJ1-2, with D tentatively TRBD1 (6 bases). V shed 1 base and J shed 3 bases, with 12 bases lying between them. The CDR3 spans 15 residues. Germline V gene data show CDR1 as MGHRA and CDR2 as YSYEKL. The CDR3 nucleotides are TGCGCCAGCAGCCAAGTCCCGGGGGCGGACTATGGCTACACCTTC. Encoded protein: CASSQVPGADYGYTF.

V gene TRBV18 combines with J gene TRBJ1-1; D unclear. The CDR3 is 13 amino acids. V lost 2 bases and J 6 bases, leaving 10 bases between the germline ends. Germline CDR1 and CDR2: KGHSH and LQKENI. CDR3 in amino acids: CASSPGEGSEAFF. The CDR3 DNA is TGTGCCAGCTCACCAGGGGAGGGCTCTGAAGCTTTCTTT.

The chain links TRBV4-1 to TRBJ2-7, with D possibly TRBD1 on 5 matching bases. The ends were cut back, 5 bases at V and 5 bases at J, with 13 bases in the middle. Germline V gene sequence: CDR1 MGHRA, CDR2 YSYEKL. The CDR3 contains 13 residues. This chain's CDR3 is CASSGSGLNEQYF. The CDR3 bases are TGCGCCAGCAGCGGGTCAGGGCTCAACGAGCAGTACTTC.

The rearrangement joins TRBV5-1 to TRBJ1-4; 7 bases line up with TRBD1. Germline loops: CDR1 SGHRS, CDR2 YFSETQ. This CDR3 contains 14 residues. Unmatched junction bases numbered 6, after V lost 2 bases and J lost 8 bases. DNA of the CDR3: TGCGCCAGCAGCTTTAATCCAGGGGGAGAAAAACTGTTTTTT. Residues: CASSFNPGGEKLFF.

The sample holds a few counts of this clone. The genes are TRBV19 and TRBJ2-1; 7 bases align to TRBD1. Germline V CDR1 and CDR2: LNHDA, SQIVND (reference sequence). CDR3 length: 13 amino acids. V was pared by 6 bases and J by 7 bases, with 6 bases of the junction left unmatched. The CDR3 DNA follows: TGTGCCAGTAGGGGGACAGTTGGGAATGAGCAGTTCTTC. Residues: CASRGTVGNEQFF.

This clone has a handful of counts. The chain links TRBV2 to TRBJ2-7, with 10 nucleotides matching TRBD1. The V gene's germline CDR1 is SNHLY and CDR2 FYNNEI. V trimming: 3 bases; J trimming: 0 bases; junction bases outside the gene matches: 5. The CDR3 has 16 amino acids. The CDR3 DNA is TGTGCCAGCAGTGATGGGACAGGGGTCGTCTCCTACGAGCAGTACTTC. Encoded protein: CASSDGTGVVSYEQYF. The full variable domain, its missing parts supplied by reference TRBV2 and TRBJ2-7, is EPEVTQTPSHQVTQMGQEVILRCVPISNHLYFYWYRQILGQKVEFLVSFYNNEISEKSEIFDDQFSVERPDGSNFTLKIRSTKLEDSAMYFCASSDGTGVVSYEQYFGPGTRLTVT.

The chain recombines TRBV19 with TRBJ1-5; 7 bases map to TRBD1. Trimming at V came to 6 bases and at J to 2 bases, leaving 10 bases not matched to a gene. The CDR3 extends over 16 amino acids. CDR1 LNHDA and CDR2 SQIVND come from the germline V gene (reference sequence). The CDR3 loop reads CASRQGRENGNQPQHF. The CDR3 DNA reads as TGTGCCAGTAGACAGGGGCGCGAGAACGGCAATCAGCCCCAGCATTTT.

There are a few counts of this clone. The CDR3 nucleotides are TGTGCCAGTAGCCCACTGCGGGATACGCAGTATTTT. Amino acids: CASSPLRDTQYF. V is TRBV19 and J is TRBJ2-3; unclear D gene. Trimming took off 6 bases at V and 6 bases at J, with 10 bases between the two ends. Looked up from germline, CDR1 is LNHDA and CDR2 is SQIVND (reference sequence). This CDR3 comprises 12 residues.

The chain combines TRBV27 with TRBJ1-4, with 9 bases identical to TRBD1. The ends lost 5 bases at V and 0 bases at J; junction bases unmatched: 4. This CDR3 is 16 amino acids long. In germline, CDR1 is MNHEY, CDR2 SMNVEV (reference sequence). CDR3 protein: CASSRGQGATNEKLFF. The CDR3 nucleotides read TGTGCCAGCAGTCGGGGACAGGGTGCAACTAATGAAAAACTGTTTTTT.

This rearrangement joins TRBV7-2 to TRBJ1-4; D unresolved. Trimming shortened V by 1 base and J by 0 bases, and 6 bases separated the two germline ends. There are 15 residues in the CDR3. Germline-derived CDR1 and CDR2 are SGHTA and FQGNSA. CDR3 region: CASSLGPATNEKLFF. DNA of the CDR3: TGTGCCAGCAGCTTAGGTCCCGCAACTAATGAAAAACTGTTTTTT.

This clone was detected a few times. The chain combines TRBV2 with TRBJ2-7, with 8 bases fitting TRBD1. The CDR3 spans 13 residues. The V gene end was trimmed by 7 bases and the J gene end by 2 bases; junction bases not matched to a gene: 4. CDR1 and CDR2 from the germline V gene are SNHLY and FYNNEI. The CDR3 here is CASKQGGTYEQYF. As DNA, the CDR3 is TGTGCCAGCAAACAGGGGGGAACCTACGAGCAGTACTTC.

The chain has TRBV9 and TRBJ1-1; D is ambiguous. Trimming shortened V by 7 bases and J by 1 base, and 14 bases separated the two germline ends. This CDR3 contains 14 residues. From germline, CDR1 is SGDLS and CDR2 YYNGEE. The CDR3 reads CASSRAPANTEAFF. The CDR3 coding sequence is TGTGCCAGCTCGAGGGCTCCTGCGAACACTGAAGCTTTCTTT.

The rearrangement links TRBV4-1 to TRBJ1-4, with TRBD1 as a possible D gene (5 bases). CDR3 length: 17 residues. V gave up 3 bases and J gave up 5 bases, with 19 bases separating them. The germline gives CDR1 MGHRA, CDR2 YSYEKL. Here the CDR3 reads CASSQEGSGRRNEKLFF. The CDR3, as DNA: TGCGCCAGCAGCCAGGAGGGGTCGGGACGGAGAAATGAAAAACTGTTTTTT.

The chain joins TRBV7-8 to TRBJ2-2; 9 nucleotides agree with TRBD1. Germline V gene data show CDR1 as SGHVS and CDR2 as FQNEAQ. Trimming cost V 5 bases and J 7 bases; bases outside gene matches: 5. The CDR3 is made up of 14 amino acids. CDR3 nucleotide sequence: TGTGCCAGCAGCCCGGGGACAGGGAGCGGGGAGCTGTTTTTT. This gives the protein CASSPGTGSGELFF.